This T cell receptor (beta chain) was captured in a study of control samples from healthy donors and cancer patients. V was trimmed by 5 bases and J by 0 bases, leaving 10 bases between them. The CDR3 covers 14 residues. Germline CDR1 is SGHTA and CDR2 is FQGNSA. Sequenced by immunoSEQ multiplex PCR; TCRdb stores in-frame clones only, minus some. Of about 150,000 clones in the sample, around 94% were seen once. The rearrangement joins TRBV7-2 to TRBJ1-1, with D possibly TRBD1 on 5 matching bases. Input material: blood. The origin of this receptor is a woman aged 18-29 years in good health. The CDR3 region is CASSQGPMNTEAFF. CDR3 in DNA: TGTGCCAGCAGCCAGGGACCCATGAACACTGAAGCTTTCTTT.